These 5 T cell receptor beta chains were all obtained from the same sample, sequenced in a study of CD8 T cells in ankylosing spondylitis. Study-wide results and limits: Eight highly homologous variants made up a TCR beta motif, and this motif appeared characteristic of ankylosing spondylitis blood.

TCRdb used MiXCR to reprocess the 5' RACE reads, holding one entry per CDR3 protein. The table includes a few hundred thousand distinct CDR3 sequences, approximately 16% detected once. These receptors have no identified antigens. The sequencing sample was made of blood, either unsorted or a sorted T cell fraction (not recorded which). The source is a male donor with ankylosing spondylitis.

The chain carries TRBV3-1 and TRBJ2-1, with D perhaps matching TRBD2 (5 bases). Germline V gene sequence: CDR1 LGHDT, CDR2 YNNKEL (reference sequence). This CDR3 comprises 14 residues. V lost 4 bases to trimming and J lost 9 bases, with 16 bases between them. CDR3 loop: CASSLMDSGVEQFF. DNA for the CDR3: TGTGCCAGCAGCCTTATGGACTCCGGCGTTGAGCAGTTCTTC.

This clonotype was detected ten times or more. This CDR3 reads CATSDPRDTQPQHF. The CDR3 region has the DNA TGTGCCACCAGTGATCCCCGGGACACTCAGCCCCAGCATTTT. The V gene is TRBV24-1, the J gene TRBJ1-5; tentative D call: TRBD1 (6 bases). The V end was cut by 3 bases, the J end by 6 bases, with 11 bases between. The CDR3 runs to 14 residues. Germline values: CDR1 KGHDR, CDR2 SFDVKD.

This clonotype was counted a few times. The CDR3 sequence: CASSQAPVAEQYF. The CDR3 DNA is TGCGCCAGCAGCCAAGCACCAGTAGCCGAGCAGTACTTC. The J gene is TRBJ2-7, the V gene TRBV4-1; unclear D gene. Looked up from germline, CDR1 is MGHRA and CDR2 is YSYEKL. The V gene lost 1 base and the J gene lost 6 bases, with 10 bases spanning the gap. The length of the CDR3 is 13 residues.

A remark on this clonotype: This may arise from a read error, as a much more abundant clone is one base away. This chain joins TRBV5-1 and TRBJ2-1, with unresolved D. In germline, CDR1 is SGHRS, CDR2 YFSETQ. CDR3 length equals 17 residues. Trimming took 0 bases from V and 0 from J, leaving 13 bases between them. The CDR3 DNA follows: TGCGCCAGCAGCTTGGGCCCTCTCAGGAGCTCCTACAATGAGCAGTTCTTC. This gives the protein CASSLGPLRSSYNEQFF.

This clonotype was counted between two and nine times. The chain recombines TRBV30 with TRBJ2-4; D not certain. CDR1 is GTSNPN and CDR2 is SVGIG in the germline V gene (reference sequence). The V and J ends lost 1 base and 0 bases respectively, with 16 bases between them. The CDR3 contains 17 residues. CDR3 in DNA: TGTGCCTGGAGTGGGGGTGGTGCTCTACGAGCCAAAAACATTCAGTACTTC. It translates to CAWSGGGALRAKNIQYF.